This T cell receptor beta chain was captured by sequencing in a study of T-cell reconstitution after alpha-beta-depleted transplantation in children. The study, taken as a whole, reports: At around two months after transplant, the alpha-beta T cells were reportedly derived from several hundred expanded clones that came from non-depleted graft cells. The main origin of T-cell counts and diversity one year after transplant was newly produced T cells.

This clonotype was observed a few times. Antigen unknown. Per germline, CDR1 MDHEN and CDR2 SYDVKM. Trimming removed 1 base at V and 4 bases at J, with 10 bases between. The CDR3 length is 14 residues. Preparation of the TCRbeta library used unique molecular identifiers. TCRdb re-analysed the PCR reads in MiXCR, keeping a single row per CDR3 protein. The sample includes a few hundred thousand distinct CDR3 sequences, about 16% of them seen just once. The clonotype comes from a boy in the first two years of life who had a stem cell transplant for Wiskott-Aldrich syndrome, so the T cells may come from the graft donor. The material sequenced was PBMCs, mostly from graft donor cells, taken 360 days after TCRalphabeta/CD19-depleted stem cell transplant. The chain couples TRBV28 to TRBJ2-5; TRBD1 is a possible D gene (6 bases). CDR3 nucleotides: TGTGCCAGCAGTTTATTCCGGGACACAGAGACCCAGTACTTC. Its protein product is CASSLFRDTETQYF.